This T cell receptor beta chain was profiled in a study of blood T cell repertoires in COVID-19. Study details: Samples came from the United States, Italy and Spain, spanning acute and convalescent COVID-19.

Some clones are missing from TCRdb's copy, which holds only in-frame ones; the method was immunoSEQ multiplex PCR. The sample consists of 150,000 to 200,000 clones, just under 90% of them appearing once. After removal of 6 bases from V and 9 bases from J, the junction contained 8 bases not matched to a gene. Germline V lookup: CDR1 LNHDA, CDR2 SQIVND (reference sequence). This CDR3 region has 15 residues. The J gene is TRBJ2-1, the V gene TRBV19; TRBD2 matches at 13 bases. Sequencing was carried out using peripheral blood. The source of this sequence is a woman between 65 and 79 years old with COVID-19, enrolled during active disease. The CDR3 loop reads CASRGLAGEVGEQFF. Here the CDR3 DNA reads TGTGCCAGTAGAGGACTAGCGGGAGAGGTGGGTGAGCAGTTCTTC. Looking up the rest from reference TRBV19 and TRBJ2-1 gives the full variable domain: DGGITQSPKYLFRKEGQNVTLSCEQNLNHDAMYWYRQDPGQGLRLIYYSQIVNDFQKGDIAEGYSVSREKKESFPLTVTSAQKNPTAFYLCASRGLAGEVGEQFFGPGTRLTVL.